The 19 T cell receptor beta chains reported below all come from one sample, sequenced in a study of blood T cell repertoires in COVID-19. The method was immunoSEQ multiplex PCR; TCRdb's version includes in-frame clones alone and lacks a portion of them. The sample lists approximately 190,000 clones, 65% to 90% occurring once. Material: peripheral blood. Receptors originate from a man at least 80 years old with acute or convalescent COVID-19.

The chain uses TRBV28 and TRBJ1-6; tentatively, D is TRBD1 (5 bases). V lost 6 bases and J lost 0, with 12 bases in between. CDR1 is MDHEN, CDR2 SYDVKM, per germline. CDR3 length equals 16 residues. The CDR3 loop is CASSLDIRSYNSPLHF. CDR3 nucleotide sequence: TGTGCCAGCAGCCTGGACATCCGCTCCTATAATTCACCCCTCCACTTT.

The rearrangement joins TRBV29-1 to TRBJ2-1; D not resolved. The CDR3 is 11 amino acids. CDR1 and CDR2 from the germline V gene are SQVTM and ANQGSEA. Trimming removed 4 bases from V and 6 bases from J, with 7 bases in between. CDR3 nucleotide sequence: TGCAGCGTTGGGTCGGTCAATGAGCAGTTCTTC. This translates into CSVGSVNEQFF.

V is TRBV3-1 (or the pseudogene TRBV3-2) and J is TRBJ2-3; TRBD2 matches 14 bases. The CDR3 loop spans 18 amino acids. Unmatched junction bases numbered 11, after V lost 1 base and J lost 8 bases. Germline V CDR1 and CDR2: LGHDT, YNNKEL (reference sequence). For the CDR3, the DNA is TGTGCCAGCAGCCAAGTTATCGGACTAGCGGGAGGACAGGGTACGCAGTATTTT. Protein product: CASSQVIGLAGGQGTQYF.

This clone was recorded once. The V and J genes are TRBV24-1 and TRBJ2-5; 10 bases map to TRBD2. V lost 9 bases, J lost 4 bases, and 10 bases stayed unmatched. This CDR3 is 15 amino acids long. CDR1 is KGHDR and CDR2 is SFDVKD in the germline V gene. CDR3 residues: CATEIQREGVETQYF. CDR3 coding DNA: TGTGCCACCGAGATCCAGCGGGAGGGCGTAGAGACCCAGTACTTC.

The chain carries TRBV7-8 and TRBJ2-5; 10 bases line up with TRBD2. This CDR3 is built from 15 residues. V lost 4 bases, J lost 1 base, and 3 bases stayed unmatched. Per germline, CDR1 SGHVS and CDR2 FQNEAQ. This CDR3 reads CASSSLAGGQETQYF. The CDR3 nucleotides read TGTGCCAGCAGCTCGTTAGCGGGGGGCCAAGAGACCCAGTACTTC.

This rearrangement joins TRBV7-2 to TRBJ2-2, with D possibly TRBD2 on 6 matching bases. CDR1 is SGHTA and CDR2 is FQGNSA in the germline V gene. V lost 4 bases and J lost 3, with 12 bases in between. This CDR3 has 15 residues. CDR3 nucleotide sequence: TGTGCCAGCAGCTGGGTTAGCGGACACACCGGGGAGCTGTTTTTT. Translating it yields CASSWVSGHTGELFF.

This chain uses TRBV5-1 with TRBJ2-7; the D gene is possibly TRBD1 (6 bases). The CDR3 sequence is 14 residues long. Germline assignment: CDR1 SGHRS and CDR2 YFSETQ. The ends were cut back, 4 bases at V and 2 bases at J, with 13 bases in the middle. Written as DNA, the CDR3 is TGCGCCAGCAGCCGTGAACAGGGCCCCTACGAGCAGTACTTC. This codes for CASSREQGPYEQYF.

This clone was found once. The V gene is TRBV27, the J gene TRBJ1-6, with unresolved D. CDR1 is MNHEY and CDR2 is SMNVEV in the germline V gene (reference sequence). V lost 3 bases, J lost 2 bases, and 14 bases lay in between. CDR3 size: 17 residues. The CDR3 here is CASSLTQTGTYNSPLHF. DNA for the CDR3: TGTGCCAGCAGTTTGACGCAGACCGGGACCTATAATTCACCCCTCCACTTT.

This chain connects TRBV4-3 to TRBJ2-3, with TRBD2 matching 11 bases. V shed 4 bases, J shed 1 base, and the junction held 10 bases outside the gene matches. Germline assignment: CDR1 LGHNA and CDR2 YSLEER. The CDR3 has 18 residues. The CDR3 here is CASSPLLAGVSGTDTQYF. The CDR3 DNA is TGCGCCAGCAGCCCGTTACTAGCGGGAGTCTCAGGCACAGATACGCAGTATTTT.

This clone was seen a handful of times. The CDR3, as DNA: TGTGCCATCAGAGAGGGCCTCTCTGGGGCCAACGTCCTGACTTTC. The encoded protein is CAIREGLSGANVLTF. The chain recombines TRBV10-3 with TRBJ2-6; possible D gene TRBD2, 5 bases. The V end was cut by 6 bases, the J end by 0 bases, with 9 bases between. Germline V CDR1 and CDR2: ENHRY, SYGVKD. This CDR3 comprises 15 residues.

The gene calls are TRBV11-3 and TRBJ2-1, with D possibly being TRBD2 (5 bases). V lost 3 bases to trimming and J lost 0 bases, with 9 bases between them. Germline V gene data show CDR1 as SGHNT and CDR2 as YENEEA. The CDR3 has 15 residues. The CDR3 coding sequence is TGTGCCAGCAGCTTCGGTGGGAGCTCCTACAATGAGCAGTTCTTC. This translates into CASSFGGSSYNEQFF.

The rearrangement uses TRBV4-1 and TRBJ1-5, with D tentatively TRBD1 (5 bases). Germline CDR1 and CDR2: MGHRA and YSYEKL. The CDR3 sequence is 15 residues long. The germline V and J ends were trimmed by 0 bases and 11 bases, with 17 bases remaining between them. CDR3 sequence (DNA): TGCGCCAGCAGCCAAGAGTTCGCAGGGCAAGGGGCCCAGCATTTT. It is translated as CASSQEFAGQGAQHF.

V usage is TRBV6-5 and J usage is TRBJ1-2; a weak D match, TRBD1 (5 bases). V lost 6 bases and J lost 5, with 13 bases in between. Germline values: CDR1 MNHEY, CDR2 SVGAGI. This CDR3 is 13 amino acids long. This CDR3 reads CASRMGGGYGYTF. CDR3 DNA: TGTGCCAGCAGGATGGGGGGAGGATATGGCTACACCTTC.

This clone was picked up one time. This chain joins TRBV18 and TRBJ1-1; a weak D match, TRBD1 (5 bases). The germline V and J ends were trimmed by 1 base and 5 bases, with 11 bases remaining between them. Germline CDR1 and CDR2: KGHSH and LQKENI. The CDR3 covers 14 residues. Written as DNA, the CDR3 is TGTGCCAGCTCACCACGGGGGGTAGGGACTGAAGCTTTCTTT. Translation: CASSPRGVGTEAFF.

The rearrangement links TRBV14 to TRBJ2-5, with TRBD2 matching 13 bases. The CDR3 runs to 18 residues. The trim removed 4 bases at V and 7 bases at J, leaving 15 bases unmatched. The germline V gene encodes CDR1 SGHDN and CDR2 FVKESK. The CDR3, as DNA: TGTGCCAGCAGCCCTTTCCGACTAGCGGGGGGCGGAGGAGGGACCCAGTACTTC. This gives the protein CASSPFRLAGGGGGTQYF.

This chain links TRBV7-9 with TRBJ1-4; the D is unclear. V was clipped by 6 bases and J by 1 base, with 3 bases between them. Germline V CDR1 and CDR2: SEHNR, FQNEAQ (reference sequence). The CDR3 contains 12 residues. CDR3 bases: TGTGCCAGCAGTATAACTAATGAAAAACTGTTTTTT. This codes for CASSITNEKLFF.

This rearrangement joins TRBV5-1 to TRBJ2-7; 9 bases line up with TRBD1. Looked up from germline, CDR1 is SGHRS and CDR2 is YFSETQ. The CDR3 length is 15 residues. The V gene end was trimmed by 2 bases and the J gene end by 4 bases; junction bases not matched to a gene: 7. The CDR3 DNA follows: TGCGCCAGCAGCTTCGGACAGGGGCCATCATACGAGCAGTACTTC. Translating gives CASSFGQGPSYEQYF.

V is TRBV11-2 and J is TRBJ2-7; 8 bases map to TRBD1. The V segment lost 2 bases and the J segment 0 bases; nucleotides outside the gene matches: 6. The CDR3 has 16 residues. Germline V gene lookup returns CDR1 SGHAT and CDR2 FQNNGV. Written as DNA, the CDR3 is TGTGCCAGCAGCTTATTTGGGACAGGTAACTCCTACGAGCAGTACGTC. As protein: CASSLFGTGNSYEQYV.

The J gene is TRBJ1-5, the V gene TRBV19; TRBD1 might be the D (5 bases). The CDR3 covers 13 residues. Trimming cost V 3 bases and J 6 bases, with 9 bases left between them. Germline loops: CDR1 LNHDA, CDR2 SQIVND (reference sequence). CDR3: CASSMGGSQPQHF. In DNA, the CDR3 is TGTGCCAGTAGTATGGGGGGGAGTCAGCCCCAGCATTTT.